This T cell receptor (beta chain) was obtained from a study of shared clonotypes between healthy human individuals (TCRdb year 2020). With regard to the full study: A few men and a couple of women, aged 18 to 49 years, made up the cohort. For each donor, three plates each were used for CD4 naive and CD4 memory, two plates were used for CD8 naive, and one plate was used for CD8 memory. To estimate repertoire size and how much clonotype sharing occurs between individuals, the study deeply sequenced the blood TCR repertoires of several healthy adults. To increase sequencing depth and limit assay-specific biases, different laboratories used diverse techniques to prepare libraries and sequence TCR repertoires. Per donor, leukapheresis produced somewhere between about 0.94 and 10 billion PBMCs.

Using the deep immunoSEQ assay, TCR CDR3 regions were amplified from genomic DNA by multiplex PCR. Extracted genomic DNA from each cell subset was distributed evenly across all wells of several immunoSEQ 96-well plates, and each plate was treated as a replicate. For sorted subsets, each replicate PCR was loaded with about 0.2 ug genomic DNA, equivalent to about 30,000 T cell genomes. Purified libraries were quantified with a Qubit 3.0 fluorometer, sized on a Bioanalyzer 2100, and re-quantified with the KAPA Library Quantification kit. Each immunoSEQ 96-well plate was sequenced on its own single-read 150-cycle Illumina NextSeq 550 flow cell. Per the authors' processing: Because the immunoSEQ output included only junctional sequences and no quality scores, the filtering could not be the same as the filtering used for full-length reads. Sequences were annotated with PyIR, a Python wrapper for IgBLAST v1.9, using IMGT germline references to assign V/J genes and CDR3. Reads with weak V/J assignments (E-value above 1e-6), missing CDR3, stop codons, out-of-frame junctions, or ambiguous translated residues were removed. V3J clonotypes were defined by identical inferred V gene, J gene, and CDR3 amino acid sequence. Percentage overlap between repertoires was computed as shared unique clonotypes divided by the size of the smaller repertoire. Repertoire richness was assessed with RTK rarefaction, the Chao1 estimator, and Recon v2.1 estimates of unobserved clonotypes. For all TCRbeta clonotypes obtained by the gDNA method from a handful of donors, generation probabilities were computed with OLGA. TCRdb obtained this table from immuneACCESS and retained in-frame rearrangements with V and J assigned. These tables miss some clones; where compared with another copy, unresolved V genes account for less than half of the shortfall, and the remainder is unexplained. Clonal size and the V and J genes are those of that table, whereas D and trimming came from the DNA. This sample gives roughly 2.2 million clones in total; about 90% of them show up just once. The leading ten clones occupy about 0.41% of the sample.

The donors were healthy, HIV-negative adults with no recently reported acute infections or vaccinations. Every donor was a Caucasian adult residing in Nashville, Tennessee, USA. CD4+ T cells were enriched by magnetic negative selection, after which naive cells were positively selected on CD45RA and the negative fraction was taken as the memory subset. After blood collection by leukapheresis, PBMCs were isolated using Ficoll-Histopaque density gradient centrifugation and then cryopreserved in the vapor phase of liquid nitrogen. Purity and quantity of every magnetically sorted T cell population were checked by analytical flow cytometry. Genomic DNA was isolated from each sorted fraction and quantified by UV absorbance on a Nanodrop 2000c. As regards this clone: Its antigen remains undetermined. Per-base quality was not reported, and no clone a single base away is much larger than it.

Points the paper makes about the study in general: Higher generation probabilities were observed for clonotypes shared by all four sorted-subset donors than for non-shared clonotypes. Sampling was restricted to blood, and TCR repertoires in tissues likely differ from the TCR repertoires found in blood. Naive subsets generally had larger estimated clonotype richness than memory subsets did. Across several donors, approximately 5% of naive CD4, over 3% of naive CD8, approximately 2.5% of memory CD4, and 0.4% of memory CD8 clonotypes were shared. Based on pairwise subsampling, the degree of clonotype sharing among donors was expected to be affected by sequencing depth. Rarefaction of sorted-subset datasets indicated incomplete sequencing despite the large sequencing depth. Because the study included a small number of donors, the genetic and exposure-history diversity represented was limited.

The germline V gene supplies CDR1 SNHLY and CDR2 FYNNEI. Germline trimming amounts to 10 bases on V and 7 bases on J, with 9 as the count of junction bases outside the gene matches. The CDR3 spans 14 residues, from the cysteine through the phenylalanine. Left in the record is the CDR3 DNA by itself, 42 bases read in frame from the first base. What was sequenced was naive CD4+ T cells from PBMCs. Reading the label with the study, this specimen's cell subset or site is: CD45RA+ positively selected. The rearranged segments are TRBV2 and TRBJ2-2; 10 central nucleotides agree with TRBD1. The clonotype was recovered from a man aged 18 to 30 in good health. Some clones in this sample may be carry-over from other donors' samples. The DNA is TGTGCCACCATCCGGGACAGGGGAGTCGGGGAGCTGTTTTTT. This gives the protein CATIRDRGVGELFF.